The 15 T cell receptor beta chains below come from one sample, sequenced in a study of graft-versus-host responses after intestinal transplantation. Sequencing was performed with immunoSEQ multiplex PCR; in TCRdb, only in-frame clones are kept and a portion is missing. This table holds 95,000 to 150,000 clones, roughly 93% found once. Their antigens remain unidentified. Here the sequenced sample was unstimulated CD4+ T cells sorted from spleen or lymph node cells, taken before intestinal transplant. These receptor sequences come from a human donor who received an intestinal transplant.

The gene calls are TRBV2 and TRBJ2-2, with D tentatively TRBD1 (5 bases). Trimming took off 5 bases at V and 7 bases at J, with 11 bases between the two ends. From germline, CDR1 is SNHLY and CDR2 FYNNEI. The CDR3 runs 13 residues. The CDR3 DNA reads TGTGCCAGCAGTCAAGGGGAACACGGGGAGCTGTTTTTT. Amino acids: CASSQGEHGELFF.

The genes are TRBV5-1 and TRBJ1-1, with a possible D match to TRBD1 (5 bases). Trimming removed 4 bases from V and 11 bases from J, with 18 bases in between. CDR1 SGHRS and CDR2 YFSETQ come from the germline V gene. CDR3 size: 13 residues. The CDR3 sequence: CASSPGTLERAFF. For the CDR3, the DNA is TGCGCCAGCAGCCCCGGGACCCTTGAAAGGGCTTTCTTT.

DNA of the CDR3: TGTGCCAGCTCTCCGACGGGGGCCGGGGAGCTGTTTTTT. Translation: CASSPTGAGELFF. The chain carries TRBV18 and TRBJ2-2, with D possibly matching TRBD2 (6 bases). Trimming took off 6 bases at V and 6 bases at J, with 11 bases between the two ends. CDR3 size: 13 residues. Germline CDR1 and CDR2: KGHSH and LQKENI.

The genes are TRBV5-6 and TRBJ1-3, with D unresolved. Germline CDR1 is SGHDT and CDR2 is YYEEEE. The V and J ends lost 2 bases and 4 bases respectively, with 13 bases between them. CDR3 length: 15 residues. The CDR3 loop is CASSFLMAKGNTIYF. DNA of the CDR3: TGTGCCAGCAGCTTTCTGATGGCCAAAGGAAACACCATATATTTT.

The rearrangement joins TRBV5-1 to TRBJ1-1; no clear D. Germline-derived CDR1 and CDR2 are SGHRS and YFSETQ. The ends were cut back, 0 bases at V and 0 bases at J, with 12 bases in the middle. This CDR3 has 16 amino acids. CDR3 nucleotides: TGCGCCAGCAGCTTGGTTTTGGGCGGACTGAACACTGAAGCTTTCTTT. This codes for CASSLVLGGLNTEAFF.

V gene TRBV12-5 combines with J gene TRBJ1-2; unclear D gene. V shed 2 bases and J shed 8 bases, with 9 bases lying between them. Germline V gene data show CDR1 as LGHNT and CDR2 as FRNRAP. There are 12 residues in the CDR3. CDR3 sequence (DNA): TGTGCTAGTGGTTTGCCCTCAGGAGGCTACACCTTC. As protein: CASGLPSGGYTF.

The rearrangement uses TRBV21-1 and TRBJ1-2; the table's D call, TRBD1, has no DNA check behind it. TRBV21-1 is listed as a pseudogene. There are 16 residues in the CDR3. The CDR3 protein is CASSLPTGASNYGYTF. Here the CDR3 DNA reads TGTGCCAGCAGCCTTCCGACAGGGGCTTCTAACTATGGCTACACCTTC.

This clone appeared a single time. V and J are TRBV5-6 and TRBJ1-1; the D gene is possibly TRBD1 (5 bases). CDR3 length: 13 amino acids. The germline CDR1 and CDR2 sequences are SGHDT and YYEEEE. The ends were cut back, 6 bases at V and 1 base at J, with 10 bases in the middle. CDR3 nucleotide sequence: TGTGCCAGCAACAGGTTGGGGAACACTGAAGCTTTCTTT. Amino acid sequence: CASNRLGNTEAFF.

Only one count was recorded for this clone. This chain joins TRBV6-5 and TRBJ2-5; 7 bases fit TRBD1. Looked up from germline, CDR1 is MNHEY and CDR2 is SVGAGI. The CDR3 is made up of 14 amino acids. V trimming: 6 bases; J trimming: 5 bases; junction bases outside the gene matches: 9. CDR3 in DNA: TGTGCCAGCAGCCGCCCTACAGGGGCTGAGACCCAGTACTTC. It yields the protein CASSRPTGAETQYF.

The chain uses TRBV21-1 and TRBJ2-7; TRBD2 is the table's D call and was not checked against the DNA. TRBV21-1 is annotated as a pseudogene. This CDR3 is 14 amino acids long. This chain's CDR3 is CASSSGGTSYEQYF. Written as DNA, the CDR3 is TGTGCCAGCAGCAGTGGCGGGACCTCCTACGAGCAGTACTTC.

The rearrangement joins TRBV27 to TRBJ1-1; 7 bases fit TRBD1. CDR3 size: 12 residues. Losses at the gene ends were 8 bases for V and 4 bases for J; bases not matched to a gene: 4. Germline V gene data show CDR1 as MNHEY and CDR2 as SMNVEV (reference sequence). This chain's CDR3 is CASPGGGTEAFF. CDR3 coding DNA: TGTGCCAGCCCAGGGGGTGGCACTGAAGCTTTCTTT.

This clone was seen just once. The genes are TRBV4-1 and TRBJ2-3; 9 nucleotides align to TRBD2. Trimming cost V 4 bases and J 4 bases; bases outside gene matches: 6. Per germline, CDR1 MGHRA and CDR2 YSYEKL. The CDR3 is 15 amino acids. The CDR3 region is CASSLSGLAPDTQYF. The DNA for the CDR3 is TGCGCCAGCAGCCTCTCTGGACTAGCGCCAGATACGCAGTATTTT.

V is TRBV5-1 and J is TRBJ1-4; 7 nucleotides match TRBD1. There are 13 residues in the CDR3. V shed 4 bases, J shed 12 bases, and the junction held 9 bases outside the gene matches. Looked up from germline, CDR1 is SGHRS and CDR2 is YFSETQ. The DNA for the CDR3 is TGCGCCAGCAGCCTTCCCCAGGGGGTTGAACTGTTTTTT. It is translated as CASSLPQGVELFF. The complete variable domain, with remaining parts taken from reference TRBV5-1 and TRBJ1-4, reads KAGVTQTPRYLIKTRGQQVTLSCSPISGHRSVSWYQQTPGQGLQFLFEYFSETQRNKGNFPGRFSGRQFSNSRSEMNVSTLELGDSALYLCASSLPQGVELFFGSGTQLSVL.

The V call is TRBV28, the J call TRBJ2-2, with 8 bases matching TRBD1. The CDR3 covers 14 residues. After removal of 6 bases from V and 4 bases from J, the junction contained 4 bases not matched to a gene. Germline V gene data show CDR1 as MDHEN and CDR2 as SYDVKM. This CDR3 reads CASSPGQATGELFF. The CDR3, as DNA: TGTGCCAGCAGCCCGGGACAGGCCACCGGGGAGCTGTTTTTT.

This chain connects TRBV28 to TRBJ1-2, with 7 bases that match TRBD1. The V gene's germline CDR1 is MDHEN and CDR2 SYDVKM. This CDR3 region has 13 residues. V was pared by 5 bases and J by 8 bases, with 8 bases of the junction left unmatched. CDR3 protein: CASSIPTGRGYTF. The CDR3 DNA reads as TGTGCCAGCAGTATACCGACAGGGAGGGGCTACACCTTC.